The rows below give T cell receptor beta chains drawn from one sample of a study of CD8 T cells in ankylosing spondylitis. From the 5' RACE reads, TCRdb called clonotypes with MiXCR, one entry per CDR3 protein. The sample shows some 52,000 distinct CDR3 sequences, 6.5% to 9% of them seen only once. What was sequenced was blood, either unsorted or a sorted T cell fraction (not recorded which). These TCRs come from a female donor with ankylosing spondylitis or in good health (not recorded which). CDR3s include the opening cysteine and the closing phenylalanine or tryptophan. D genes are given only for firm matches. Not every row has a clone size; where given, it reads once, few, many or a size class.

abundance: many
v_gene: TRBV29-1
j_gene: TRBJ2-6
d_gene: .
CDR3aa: CSVQGINSGANVLTF
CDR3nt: TGCAGCGTGCAAGGTATCAACTCTGGGGCCAACGTCCTGACTTTC

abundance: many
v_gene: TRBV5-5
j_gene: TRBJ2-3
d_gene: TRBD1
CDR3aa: CASSPGGTTRTDTQYF
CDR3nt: TGTGCCAGCAGCCCAGGGGGTACGACACGGACAGATACGCAGTATTTT

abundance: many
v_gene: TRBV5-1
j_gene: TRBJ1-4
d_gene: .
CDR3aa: CASSLVVAQGTNEKLFF
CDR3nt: TGCGCCAGCAGCTTGGTAGTTGCGCAGGGAACTAATGAAAAACTGTTTTTT

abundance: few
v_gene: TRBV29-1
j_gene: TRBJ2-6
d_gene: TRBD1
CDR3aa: CSVEVSAARGQAGANVLTF
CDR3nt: TGCAGCGTTGAAGTAAGCGCAGCCAGGGGGCAAGCTGGGGCCAACGTCCTGACTTTC

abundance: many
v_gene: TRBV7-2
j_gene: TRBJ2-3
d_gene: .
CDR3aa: CASSSSRGGDTQYF
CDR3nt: TGTGCCAGCAGCTCATCGCGGGGTGGAGATACGCAGTATTTT

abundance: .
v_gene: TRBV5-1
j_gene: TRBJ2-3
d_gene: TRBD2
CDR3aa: CASSPGVTSGTTDTQYF
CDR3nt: TGCGCCAGCAGCCCAGGAGTGACTAGCGGAACCACAGATACGCAGTATTTT

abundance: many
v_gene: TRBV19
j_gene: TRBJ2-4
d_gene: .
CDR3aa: CASSPREIGIQYF
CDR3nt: TGTGCCAGTAGTCCACGAGAAATTGGCATTCAGTACTTC

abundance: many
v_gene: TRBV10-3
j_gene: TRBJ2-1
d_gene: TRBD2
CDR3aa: CAIGGGPLNEQFF
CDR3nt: TGTGCCATCGGCGGGGGTCCCCTCAATGAGCAGTTCTTC

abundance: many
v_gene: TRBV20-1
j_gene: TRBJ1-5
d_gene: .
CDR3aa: CSASSAGDQPQHF
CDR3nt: TGCAGTGCTAGTTCGGCAGGGGATCAGCCCCAGCATTTT

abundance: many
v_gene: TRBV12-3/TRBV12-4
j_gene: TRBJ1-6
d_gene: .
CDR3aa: CASNLGRNSPLHF
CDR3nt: TGTGCCAGCAATCTAGGGCGAAATTCACCCCTCCACTTT

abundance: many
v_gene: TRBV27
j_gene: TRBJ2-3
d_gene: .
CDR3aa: CASSSRDSPFDITDTQYF
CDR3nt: TGTGCCAGCAGTTCCCGAGACAGTCCGTTCGATATCACAGATACGCAGTATTTT

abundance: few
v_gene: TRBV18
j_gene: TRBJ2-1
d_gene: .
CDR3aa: CASSPRLSGAEGNEQFF
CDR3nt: TGTGCCAGCTCACCAAGACTGTCGGGGGCCGAGGGCAATGAGCAGTTCTTC

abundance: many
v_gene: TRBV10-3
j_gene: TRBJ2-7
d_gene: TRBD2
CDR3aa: CAISESGTSPRTPLYEQYF
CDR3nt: TGTGCCATCAGTGAGTCTGGGACTAGCCCTAGAACCCCCCTCTACGAGCAGTACTTC

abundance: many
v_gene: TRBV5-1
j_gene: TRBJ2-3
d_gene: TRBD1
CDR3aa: CASSLGLDRSTDTQYF
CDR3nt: TGCGCCAGCAGCTTGGGGCTGGACAGGAGCACAGATACGCAGTATTTT

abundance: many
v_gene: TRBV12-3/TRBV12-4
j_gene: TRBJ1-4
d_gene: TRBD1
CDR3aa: CASSLRTGGANEKLFF
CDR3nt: TGTGCCAGCAGTTTGAGGACAGGGGGAGCTAATGAAAAACTGTTTTTT

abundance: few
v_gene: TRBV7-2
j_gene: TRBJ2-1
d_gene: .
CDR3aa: CASSPPEGGSSYNEQFF
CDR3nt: TGTGCCAGCAGCCCCCCAGAGGGGGGGAGCTCCTACAATGAGCAGTTCTTC

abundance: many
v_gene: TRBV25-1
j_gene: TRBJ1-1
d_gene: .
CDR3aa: CASSGPGQNTEAFF
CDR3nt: TGTGCCAGCAGTGGACCGGGACAGAACACTGAAGCTTTCTTT

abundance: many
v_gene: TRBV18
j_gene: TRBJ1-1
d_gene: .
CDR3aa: CASSQSRGVRMNTEAFF
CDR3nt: TGTGCCAGCTCACAAAGCAGAGGGGTAAGGATGAACACTGAAGCTTTCTTT

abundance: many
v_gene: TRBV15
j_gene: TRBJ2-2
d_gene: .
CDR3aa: CATSGQGWDTGELFF
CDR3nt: TGTGCCACCAGCGGCCAGGGGTGGGACACCGGGGAGCTGTTTTTT

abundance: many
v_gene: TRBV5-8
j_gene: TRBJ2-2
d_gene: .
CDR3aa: CASSLAASHGELFF
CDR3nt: TGTGCCAGCAGCTTGGCTGCCAGTCACGGGGAGCTGTTTTTT

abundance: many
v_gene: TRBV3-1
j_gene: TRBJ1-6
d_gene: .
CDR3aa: CAFCWASSVSWGLNSPLHF
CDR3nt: TGTGCCTTCTGTTGGGCCAGCAGCGTCTCTTGGGGGTTAAATTCACCCCTCCACTTT

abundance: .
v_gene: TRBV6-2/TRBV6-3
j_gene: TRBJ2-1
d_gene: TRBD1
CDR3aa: CASRRDSSYNEQFF
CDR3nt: TGTGCCAGCAGACGGGACAGCTCCTACAATGAGCAGTTCTTC

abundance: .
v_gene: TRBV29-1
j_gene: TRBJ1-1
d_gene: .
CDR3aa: CSVVRQISEAFF
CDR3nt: TGCAGCGTTGTAAGACAGATAAGCGAAGCTTTCTTT

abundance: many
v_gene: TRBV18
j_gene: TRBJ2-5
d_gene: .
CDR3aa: CASSPDPLMAQYF
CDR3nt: TGTGCCAGCTCACCGGATCCACTCATGGCCCAGTACTTC

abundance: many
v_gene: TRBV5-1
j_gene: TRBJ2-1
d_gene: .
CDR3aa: CASRLSGLASNEQFF
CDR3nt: TGCGCCAGCAGGCTGTCGGGTTTGGCGAGCAATGAGCAGTTCTTC

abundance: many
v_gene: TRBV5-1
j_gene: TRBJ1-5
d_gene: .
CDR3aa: CASSLAPGDQPQHF
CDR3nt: TGCGCCAGCAGCTTGGCCCCGGGGGATCAGCCCCAGCATTTT

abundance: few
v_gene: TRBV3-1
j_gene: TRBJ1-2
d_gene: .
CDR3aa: CASSQLSGVTYGYTF
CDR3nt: TGTGCCAGCAGCCAACTGAGTGGGGTGACCTATGGCTACACCTTC

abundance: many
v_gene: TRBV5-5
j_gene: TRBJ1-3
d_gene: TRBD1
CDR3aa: CASRSSGGKQGNTIYF
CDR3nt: TGTGCCAGCAGATCCTCAGGGGGGAAACAAGGAAACACCATATATTTT

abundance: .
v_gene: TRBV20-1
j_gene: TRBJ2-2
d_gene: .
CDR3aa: CSASGTDNTGELFF
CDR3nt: TGCAGTGCTAGCGGGACGGATAACACCGGGGAGCTGTTTTTT

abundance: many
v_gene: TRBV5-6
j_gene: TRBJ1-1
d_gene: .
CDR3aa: CASSFTPSTREESFF
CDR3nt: TGTGCCAGCAGCTTTACCCCCAGCACCCGGGAGGAATCTTTCTTT

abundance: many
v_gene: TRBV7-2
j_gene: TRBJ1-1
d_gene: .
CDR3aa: CASSLGPSNTEAFF
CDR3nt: TGTGCCAGCAGCTTAGGGCCTTCGAACACTGAAGCTTTCTTT

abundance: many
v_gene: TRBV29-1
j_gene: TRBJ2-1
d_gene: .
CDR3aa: CSVVSLGEQFF
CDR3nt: TGCAGCGTTGTAAGCCTTGGTGAGCAGTTCTTC

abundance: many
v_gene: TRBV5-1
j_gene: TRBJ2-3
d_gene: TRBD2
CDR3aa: CASSLVTAGGQDTQYF
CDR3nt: TGCGCCAGCAGCTTGGTTACAGCGGGGGGCCAAGATACGCAGTATTTT

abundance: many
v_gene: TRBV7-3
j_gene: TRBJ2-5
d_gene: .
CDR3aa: CASSWDNQETQYF
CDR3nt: TGTGCCAGCAGCTGGGACAACCAAGAGACCCAGTACTTC

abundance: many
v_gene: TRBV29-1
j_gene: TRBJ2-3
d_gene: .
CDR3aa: CSAEWGTDTQYF
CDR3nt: TGCAGCGCTGAGTGGGGCACAGATACGCAGTATTTT

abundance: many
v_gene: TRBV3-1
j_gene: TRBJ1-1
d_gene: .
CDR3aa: CASSLSVGGTEAFF
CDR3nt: TGTGCCAGCAGCCTCAGTGTCGGGGGCACTGAAGCTTTCTTT

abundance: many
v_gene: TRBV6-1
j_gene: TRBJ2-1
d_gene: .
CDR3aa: CASEGGSGYNEQFF
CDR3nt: TGTGCCAGCGAAGGGGGTAGCGGATACAATGAGCAGTTCTTC

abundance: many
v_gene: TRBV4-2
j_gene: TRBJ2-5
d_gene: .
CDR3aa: CASSQATGKQETQYF
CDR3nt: TGTGCCAGCAGCCAAGCTACAGGGAAACAAGAGACCCAGTACTTC

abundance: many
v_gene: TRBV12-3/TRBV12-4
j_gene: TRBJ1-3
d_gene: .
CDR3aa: CASSLVWGTGNTIYF
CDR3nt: TGTGCCAGCAGTTTGGTGTGGGGAACTGGAAACACCATATATTTT

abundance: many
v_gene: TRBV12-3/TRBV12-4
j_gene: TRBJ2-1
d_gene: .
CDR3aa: CASSDEGGGYNEQFF
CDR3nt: TGTGCCAGCAGTGATGAGGGAGGGGGATACAATGAGCAGTTCTTC

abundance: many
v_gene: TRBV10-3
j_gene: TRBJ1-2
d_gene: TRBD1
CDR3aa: CAINGQGVSNYGYTF
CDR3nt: TGTGCCATCAATGGACAGGGGGTCTCTAACTATGGCTACACCTTC

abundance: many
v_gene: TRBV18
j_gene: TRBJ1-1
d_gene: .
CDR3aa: CASSPRGRITEAFF
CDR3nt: TGTGCCAGCTCACCACGGGGCCGGATCACTGAAGCTTTCTTT

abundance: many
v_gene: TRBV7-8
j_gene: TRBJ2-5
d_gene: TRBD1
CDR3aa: CASSLGYRGQYQETQYF
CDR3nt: TGTGCCAGCAGCTTAGGATACAGGGGGCAGTACCAAGAGACCCAGTACTTC

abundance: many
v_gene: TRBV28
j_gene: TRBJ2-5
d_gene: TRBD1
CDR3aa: CASRGQGRETQYF
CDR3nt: TGTGCCAGCAGAGGACAGGGTCGAGAGACCCAGTACTTC

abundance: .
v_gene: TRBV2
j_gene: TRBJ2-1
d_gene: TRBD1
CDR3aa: CVSSEMRTGLYNEQFF
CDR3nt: TGTGTCAGCAGTGAAATGCGGACAGGCCTCTACAATGAGCAGTTCTTC

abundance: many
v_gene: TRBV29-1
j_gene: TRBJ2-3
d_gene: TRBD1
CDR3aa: CSARQGVNTDTQYF
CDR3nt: TGCAGCGCTCGTCAGGGGGTTAACACAGATACGCAGTATTTT

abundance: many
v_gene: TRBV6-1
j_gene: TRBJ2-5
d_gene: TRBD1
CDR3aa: CASGPSRGYGETQYF
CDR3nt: TGTGCCAGCGGACCTTCCAGGGGGTACGGGGAGACCCAGTACTTC